These 2 T cell receptor beta chains were all obtained from the same sample, sequenced in a study of T-cell memory formation after mild COVID-19. A single record per CDR3 protein comes from TCRdb applying MiXCR to the 5' RACE reads. Among some 290,000 distinct CDR3 sequences listed, 15% to 20% were seen once. The sample taken for sequencing was PBMCs or a T cell subset sorted from them (not recorded which). Receptor source: a man between 18 and 29 years old who had mild COVID-19 (a few samples of this study predate the infection). Cell type and time point are not known.

This clonotype was seen repeatedly, ten times or more. V is TRBV5-1 and J is TRBJ2-3; no reliable D call. Germline loops: CDR1 SGHRS, CDR2 YFSETQ. Trimming left V 4 bases short and J 1 base short, with 10 bases between. CDR3 length equals 14 residues. CDR3 amino acids: CASSDTEGTDTQYF. In nucleotides, the CDR3 is TGCGCCAGCAGCGATACCGAGGGCACAGATACGCAGTATTTT.

The CDR3 DNA is TGTGCCAGCAGTGAAGTATGTGAGCAGTTCTTC. It codes for CASSEVCEQFF. This chain connects TRBV2 to TRBJ2-1; no reliable D call. The V end lost 1 base, the J end lost 9 bases, and 4 bases lay between the germline ends. Germline CDR1 and CDR2: SNHLY and FYNNEI. The CDR3 covers 11 residues.